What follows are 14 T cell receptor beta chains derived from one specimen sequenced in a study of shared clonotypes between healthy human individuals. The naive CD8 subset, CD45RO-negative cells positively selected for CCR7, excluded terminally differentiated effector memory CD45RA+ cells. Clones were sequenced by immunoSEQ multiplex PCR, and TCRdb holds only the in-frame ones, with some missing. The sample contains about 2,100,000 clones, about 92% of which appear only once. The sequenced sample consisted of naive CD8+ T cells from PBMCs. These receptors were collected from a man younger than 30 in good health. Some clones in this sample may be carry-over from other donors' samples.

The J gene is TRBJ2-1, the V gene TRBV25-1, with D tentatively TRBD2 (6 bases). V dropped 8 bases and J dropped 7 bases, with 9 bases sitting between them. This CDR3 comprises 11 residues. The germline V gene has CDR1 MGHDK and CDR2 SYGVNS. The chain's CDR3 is CASQAGNEQFF. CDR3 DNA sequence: TGTGCCAGCCAAGCGGGTAATGAGCAGTTCTTC.

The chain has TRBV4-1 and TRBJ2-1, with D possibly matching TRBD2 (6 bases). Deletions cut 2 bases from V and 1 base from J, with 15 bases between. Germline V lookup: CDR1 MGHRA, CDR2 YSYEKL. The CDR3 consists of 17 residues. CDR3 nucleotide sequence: TGCGCCAGCAGCCAACCTCCAGGGACTGAATCCTACAATGAGCAGTTCTTC. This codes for CASSQPPGTESYNEQFF.

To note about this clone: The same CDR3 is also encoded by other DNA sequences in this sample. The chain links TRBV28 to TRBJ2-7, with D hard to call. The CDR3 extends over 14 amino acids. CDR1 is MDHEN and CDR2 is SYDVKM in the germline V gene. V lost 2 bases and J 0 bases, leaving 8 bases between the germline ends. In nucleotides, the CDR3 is TGTGCCAGCAGTTTAGGACGGAGCTCCTACGAGCAGTACTTC. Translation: CASSLGRSSYEQYF.

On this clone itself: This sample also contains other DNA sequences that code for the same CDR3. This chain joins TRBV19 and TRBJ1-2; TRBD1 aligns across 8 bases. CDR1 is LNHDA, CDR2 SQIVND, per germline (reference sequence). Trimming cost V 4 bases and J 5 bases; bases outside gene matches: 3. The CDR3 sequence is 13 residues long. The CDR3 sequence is CASSTTGDYGYTF. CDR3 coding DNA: TGTGCCAGTAGTACGACAGGGGATTATGGCTACACCTTC.

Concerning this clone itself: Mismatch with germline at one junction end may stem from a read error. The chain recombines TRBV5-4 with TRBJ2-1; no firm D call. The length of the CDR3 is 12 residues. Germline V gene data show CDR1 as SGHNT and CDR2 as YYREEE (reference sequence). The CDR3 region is CASRLGYNEQFF. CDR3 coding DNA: TGTGCCAGCAGATTGGGATACAATGAGCAGTTCTTC.

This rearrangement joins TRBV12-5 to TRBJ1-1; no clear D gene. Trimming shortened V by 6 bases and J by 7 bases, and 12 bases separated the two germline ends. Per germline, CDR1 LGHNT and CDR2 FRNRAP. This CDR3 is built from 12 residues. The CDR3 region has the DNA TGTGCTAGTGGACCCGGACGGAATGAAGCTTTCTTT. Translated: CASGPGRNEAFF.

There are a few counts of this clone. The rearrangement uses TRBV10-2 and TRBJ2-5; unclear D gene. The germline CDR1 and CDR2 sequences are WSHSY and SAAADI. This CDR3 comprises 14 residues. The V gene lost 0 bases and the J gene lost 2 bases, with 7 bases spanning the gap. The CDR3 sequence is CASSESKLQETQYF. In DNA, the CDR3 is TGCGCCAGCAGTGAGTCAAAGCTGCAAGAGACCCAGTACTTC.

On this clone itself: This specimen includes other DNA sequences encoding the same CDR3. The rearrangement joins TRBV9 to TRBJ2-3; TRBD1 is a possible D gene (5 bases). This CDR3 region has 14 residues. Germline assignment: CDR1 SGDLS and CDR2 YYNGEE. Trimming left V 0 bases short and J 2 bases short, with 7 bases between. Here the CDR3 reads CASSVGGSTDTQYF. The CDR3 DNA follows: TGTGCCAGCAGCGTAGGGGGCTCCACAGATACGCAGTATTTT. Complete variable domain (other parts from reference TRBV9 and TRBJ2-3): DSGVTQTPKHLITATGQRVTLRCSPRSGDLSVYWYQQSLDQGLQFLIQYYNGEERAKGNILERFSAQQFPDLHSELNLSSLELGDSALYFCASSVGGSTDTQYFGPGTRLTVL.

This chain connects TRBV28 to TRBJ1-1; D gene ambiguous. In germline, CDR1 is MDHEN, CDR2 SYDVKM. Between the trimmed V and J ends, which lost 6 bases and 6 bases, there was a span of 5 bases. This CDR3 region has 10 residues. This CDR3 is CASSGPEAFF. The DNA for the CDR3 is TGTGCCAGCAGCGGACCTGAAGCTTTCTTT. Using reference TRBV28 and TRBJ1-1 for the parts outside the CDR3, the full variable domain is DVKVTQSSRYLVKRTGEKVFLECVQDMDHENMFWYRQDPGLGLRLIYFSYDVKMKEKGDIPEGYSVSREKKERFSLILESASTNQTSMYLCASSGPEAFFGQGTRLTVV.

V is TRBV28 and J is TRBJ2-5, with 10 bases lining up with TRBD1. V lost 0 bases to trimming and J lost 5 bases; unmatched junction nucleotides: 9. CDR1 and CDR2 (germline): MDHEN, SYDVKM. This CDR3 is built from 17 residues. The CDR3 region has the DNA TGTGCCAGCAGTTTATGGGCCGACAGGGGGCAACGGGAGACCCAGTACTTC. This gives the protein CASSLWADRGQRETQYF.

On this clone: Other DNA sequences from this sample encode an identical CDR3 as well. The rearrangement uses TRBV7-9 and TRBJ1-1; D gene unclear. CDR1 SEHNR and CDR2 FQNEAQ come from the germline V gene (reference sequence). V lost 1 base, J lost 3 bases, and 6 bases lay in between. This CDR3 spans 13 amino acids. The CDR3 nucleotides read TGTGCCAGCAGCTTAGTAAGAGACACTGAAGCTTTCTTT. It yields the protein CASSLVRDTEAFF.

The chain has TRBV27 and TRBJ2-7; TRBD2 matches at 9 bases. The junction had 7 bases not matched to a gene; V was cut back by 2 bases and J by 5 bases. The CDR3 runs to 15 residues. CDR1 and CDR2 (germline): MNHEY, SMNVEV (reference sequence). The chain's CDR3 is CASSLDSGSFNEQYF. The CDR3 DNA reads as TGTGCCAGCAGTTTAGATAGCGGGAGTTTCAACGAGCAGTACTTC.

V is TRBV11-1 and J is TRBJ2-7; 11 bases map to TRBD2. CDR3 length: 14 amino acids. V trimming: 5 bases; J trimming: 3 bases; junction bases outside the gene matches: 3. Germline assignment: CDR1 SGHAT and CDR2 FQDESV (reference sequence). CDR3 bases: TGTGCCAGCAGCCACGGGACTAGCGGCTACGAGCAGTACTTC. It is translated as CASSHGTSGYEQYF.

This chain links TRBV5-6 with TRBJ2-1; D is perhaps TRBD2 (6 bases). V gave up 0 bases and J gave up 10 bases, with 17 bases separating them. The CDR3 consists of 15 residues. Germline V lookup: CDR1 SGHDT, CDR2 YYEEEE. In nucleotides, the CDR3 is TGTGCCAGCAGCTTGGGCGGGACCTCGAGTAGGGAGCAGTTCTTC. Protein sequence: CASSLGGTSSREQFF.